The 2 T cell receptor beta chains below all came from one sample that was sequenced in a study of T cells in Graves' hyperthyroidism and ophthalmopathy. TCR beta CDR3 sequences were amplified from RNA transcripts. The HTBI set primed first-round TCR CDR3 RT-PCR. TCRdb itself ran the multiplex PCR reads through MiXCR, one entry per CDR3 protein. The sample includes hundreds of thousands of distinct CDR3 sequences, 15% to 20% seen only once; the top ten take 3% to 4%. The sequenced material came from blood. Source of these receptors: a woman in her thirties with Graves' hyperthyroidism.

The sample holds many counts of this clonotype. The chain combines TRBV6-2 or TRBV6-3 with TRBJ2-7; perhaps D is TRBD1 or TRBD2 (5 bases each). Germline CDR1 and CDR2: MNHEY and SVGEGT. This CDR3 has 15 amino acids. V was trimmed by 5 bases and J by 2 bases, leaving 16 bases between them. CDR3 DNA sequence: TGTGCCAGCAGTCTAACCGGGACCGCCACCTACGAGCAGTACTTC. This sequence encodes CASSLTGTATYEQYF.

The chain is built from TRBV7-2 and TRBJ2-1; D uncertain. CDR3 length: 13 amino acids. The V end was cut by 1 base, the J end by 10 bases, with 11 bases between. The germline V gene has CDR1 SGHTA and CDR2 FQGNSA. CDR3 bases: TGTGCCAGCAGCTTAGAACCGGGCCTAGAGCAGTTCTTC. Amino acids: CASSLEPGLEQFF.